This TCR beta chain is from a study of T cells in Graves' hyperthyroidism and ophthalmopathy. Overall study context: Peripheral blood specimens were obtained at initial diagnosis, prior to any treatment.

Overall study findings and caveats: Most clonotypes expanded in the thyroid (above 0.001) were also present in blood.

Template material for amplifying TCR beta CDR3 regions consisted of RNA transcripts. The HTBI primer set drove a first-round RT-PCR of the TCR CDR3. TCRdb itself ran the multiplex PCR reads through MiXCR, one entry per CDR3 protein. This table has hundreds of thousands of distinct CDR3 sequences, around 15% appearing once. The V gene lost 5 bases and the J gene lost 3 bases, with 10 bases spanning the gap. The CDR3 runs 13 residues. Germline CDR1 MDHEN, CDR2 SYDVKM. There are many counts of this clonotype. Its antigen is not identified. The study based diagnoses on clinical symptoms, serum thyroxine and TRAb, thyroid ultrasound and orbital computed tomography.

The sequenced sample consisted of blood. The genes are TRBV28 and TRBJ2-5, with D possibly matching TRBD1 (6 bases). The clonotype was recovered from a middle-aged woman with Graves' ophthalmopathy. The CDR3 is CASSNPGEETQYF. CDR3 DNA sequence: TGTGCCAGCAGTAATCCAGGGGAAGAGACCCAGTACTTC.